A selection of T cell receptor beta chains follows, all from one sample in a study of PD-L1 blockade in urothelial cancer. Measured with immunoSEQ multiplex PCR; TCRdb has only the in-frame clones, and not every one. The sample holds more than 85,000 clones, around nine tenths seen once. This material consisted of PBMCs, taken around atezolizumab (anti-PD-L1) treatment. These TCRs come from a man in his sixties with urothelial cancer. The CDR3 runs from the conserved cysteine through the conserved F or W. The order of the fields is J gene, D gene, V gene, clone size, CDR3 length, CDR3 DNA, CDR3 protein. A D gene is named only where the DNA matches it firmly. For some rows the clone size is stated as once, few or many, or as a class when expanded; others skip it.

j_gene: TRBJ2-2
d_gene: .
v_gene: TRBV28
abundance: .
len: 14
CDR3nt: TGTGCCAGCAGTCTTAGCGGCTTCACCGGGGAGCTGTTTTTT
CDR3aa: CASSLSGFTGELFF

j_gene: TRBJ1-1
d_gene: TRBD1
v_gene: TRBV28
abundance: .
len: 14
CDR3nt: TGTGCCAGCAGTTCAGGGGGACAGGGAAGGGAAGCTTTCTTT
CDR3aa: CASSSGGQGREAFF

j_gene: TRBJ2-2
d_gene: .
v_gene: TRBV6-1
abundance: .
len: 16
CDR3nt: TGTGCCAGCAGTGCCATTTCGCGAGTCGGCACCGGGGAGCTGTTTTTT
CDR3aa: CASSAISRVGTGELFF

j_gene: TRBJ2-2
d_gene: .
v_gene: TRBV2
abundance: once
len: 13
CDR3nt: TGTGCCAGCAGTGCCCGGGTCTCGGGGGAGCTGTTTTTT
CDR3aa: CASSARVSGELFF

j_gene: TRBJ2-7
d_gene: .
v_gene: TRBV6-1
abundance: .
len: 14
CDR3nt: TGTGCCAGCAGCACAGGACGGTCCTTTTACGAGCAGTACTTC
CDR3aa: CASSTGRSFYEQYF

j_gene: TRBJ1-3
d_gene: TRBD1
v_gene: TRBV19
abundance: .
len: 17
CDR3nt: TGTGCCAGTAGTCTCTTCAGGACAGGGACTTCGGGAAACACCATATATTTT
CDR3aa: CASSLFRTGTSGNTIYF

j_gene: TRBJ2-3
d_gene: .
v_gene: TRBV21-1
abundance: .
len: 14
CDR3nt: TGTGCCAGCAGCAAAGAGGGTAGCGGGGATACGCAGTATTTT
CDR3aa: CASSKEGSGDTQYF

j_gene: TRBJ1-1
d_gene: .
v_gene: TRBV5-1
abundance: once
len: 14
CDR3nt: TGCGCCAGCACTCCGAACGCAGGGGCAGGTGAAGCTTTCTTT
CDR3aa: CASTPNAGAGEAFF

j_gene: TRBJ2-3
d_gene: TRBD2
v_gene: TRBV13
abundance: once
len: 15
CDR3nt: TGTGCCAGCAGCCGAGGGGGACTAGCGCGGGATACGCAGTATTTT
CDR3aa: CASSRGGLARDTQYF

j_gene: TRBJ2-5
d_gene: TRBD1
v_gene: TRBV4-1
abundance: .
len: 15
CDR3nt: TGCGCCAGCAGCCAAGAGGGACAGGGCCCAGAGACCCAGTACTTC
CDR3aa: CASSQEGQGPETQYF

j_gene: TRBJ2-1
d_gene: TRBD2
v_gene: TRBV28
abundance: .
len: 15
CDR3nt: TGTGCCAGCAGTTTCTCCAGCGGGATCGTCAATGAGCAGTTCTTC
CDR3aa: CASSFSSGIVNEQFF

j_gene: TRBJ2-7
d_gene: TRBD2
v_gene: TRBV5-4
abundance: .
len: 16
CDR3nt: TGTGCCAGCAGCGGCGGACTAGCGGGAGGGATCTACGAGCAGTACTTC
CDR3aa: CASSGGLAGGIYEQYF

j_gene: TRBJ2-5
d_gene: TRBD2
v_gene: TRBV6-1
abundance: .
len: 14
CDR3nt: TGTGCCAGCAGTGAAGCGCACGGGAGGGAGACCCAGTACTTC
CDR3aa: CASSEAHGRETQYF

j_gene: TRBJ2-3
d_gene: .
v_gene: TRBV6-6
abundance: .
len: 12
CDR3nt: TGTGCCAGCAGTTACGGGGAGAACACGCAGTATTTT
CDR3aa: CASSYGENTQYF

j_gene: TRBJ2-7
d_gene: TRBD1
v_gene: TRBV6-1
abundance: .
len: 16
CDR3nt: TGTGCCAGCAGTGAACAGGGGGACAGCCCCCTATACGAGCAGTACTTC
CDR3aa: CASSEQGDSPLYEQYF

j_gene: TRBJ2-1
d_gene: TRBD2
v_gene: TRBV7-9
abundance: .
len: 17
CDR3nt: TGTGCCAGCAGCTTAGCGCCGACTAGCGGGCTCTACAATGAGCAGTTCTTC
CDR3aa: CASSLAPTSGLYNEQFF